The sequence of this T cell receptor (beta chain) was determined in a study of OX40 agonist ivuxolimab in advanced cancers. Findings and limits, study-wide: Both blood CD4+ and CD8+ T cells showed clonal growth by week 6 at 0.1 to 3.0 mg/kg.

Some clones are missing from TCRdb's copy, which holds only in-frame ones; the method was immunoSEQ multiplex PCR. The sample comprises 1,800 or so clones, roughly 80% of which are singletons, and less than 45% rests with the top ten. This clone is a singleton in its sample. The antigen is undetermined. The V and J ends lost 4 bases and 6 bases, in that order; junction bases with no gene match: 6. Germline V CDR1 and CDR2: SGHTA, FQGTGA. This CDR3 is 13 amino acids long. The chain links TRBV7-3 to TRBJ2-7, with 7 positions matching TRBD1. The sample in question was CD4+ or CD8+ T cells sorted from blood, obtained in a trial of the OX40 agonist ivuxolimab. The origin of this receptor is an adult with an advanced solid tumor such as melanoma, head and neck, liver or kidney cancer. The CDR3 loop is CASSSRRQGEQYF. The CDR3 DNA reads TGTGCCAGCAGCTCTAGACGACAGGGCGAGCAGTACTTC. Variable domain in full (rest from reference TRBV7-3 and TRBJ2-7): GAGVSQTPSNKVTEKGKYVELRCDPISGHTALYWYRQSLGQGPEFLIYFQGTGAADDSGLPNDRFFAVRPEGSVSTLKIQRTERGDSAVYLCASSSRRQGEQYFGPGTRLTVT.